This TCR beta chain was retrieved from a study of regulatory T cells in long-lasting Graves disease. Germline V gene lookup returns CDR1 ENHRY and CDR2 SYGVKD. V lost 10 bases to trimming and J lost 0 bases, with 15 bases between them. This CDR3 region has 15 residues. As for time point: newly diagnosed GD, antithyroid drugs for less than 3 months. Researchers made the TCR library from RNA that was extracted from PBMCs. According to the study, TCR beta libraries were built with iRepertoire HTBI primers and CDR3-region Arm-PCR. TCRdb re-called the multiplex PCR reads through MiXCR, storing one row per CDR3 protein. The table records 500,000 or so distinct CDR3 sequences, roughly 16% of them present only once. This clonotype occurred many times. This sample also belongs to another study, concerning T cells in Graves' hyperthyroidism and ophthalmopathy. That work states: Blood also carried most thyroid clonotypes expanded above 0.001. Model output signaled ophthalmopathy a median roughly 6 months ahead of onset.

The origin of this receptor is a man between 40 and 49 years old with Graves disease. Material: peripheral blood mononuclear cells (PBMCs), obtained at new diagnosis, from a patient treated with antithyroid drugs. This chain links TRBV10-3 with TRBJ1-4; the D gene is possibly TRBD1 (6 bases). Here the CDR3 reads CATGGGGPTNEKLFF. In DNA, the CDR3 is TGTGCCACCGGGGGAGGGGGACCAACTAATGAAAAACTGTTTTTT.